This T cell receptor beta chain was identified during a study of T cell clusters in autoimmune cytopenias. At the level of the study: Per sample, median TRB depth was approximately 52,000 reads, yielding a median 2,350 distinct clonotypes.

Judged by frequency, this clonotype is medium-sized (0.01 to 0.1%). TRB amplification used approximately 250 ng of peripheral blood genomic DNA. One tube held mixed TRB-A and TRB-B primer pools for touch-down PCR. TCRdb reprocessed the multiplex PCR reads and keeps a single row for each CDR3 protein, giving no DNA. This sample's table has under 8,500 distinct CDR3 sequences. This sample also appeared in a second study, on T cell repertoires in aging, cancer and after chemotherapy.

The sequence came from a human donor in good health. The sample taken for sequencing was peripheral blood.

The CDR3 region is CASSPKTSGGFTDTQYF. The V call is TRBV13, the J call TRBJ2-3; there is no DNA to check the TCRdb D call of TRBD2. CDR3 length equals 17 residues. Germline V gene lookup returns CDR1 PRHDT and CDR2 FYEKMQ (reference sequence).